This T cell receptor beta chain was identified during a study of chemoradiotherapy in HPV16-positive cancers. Study details: A couple of HPV16-positive patients' cells yielded candidate HPV-specific clones and common motifs.

The protocol was immunoSEQ multiplex PCR, while the TCRdb copy is restricted to in-frame clones and leaves out a portion. The table has about 20,000 clones, 80% to 90% seen once. Deletions cut 0 bases from V and 6 bases from J, with 11 bases between. The CDR3 contains 14 residues. Germline CDR1 and CDR2: SGHRS and YFSETQ. This clone appeared a few times. This specimen was blood, taken from a patient who underwent chemoradiotherapy. This receptor was identified in a human donor with HPV-associated anogenital cancer. V gene TRBV5-1 combines with J gene TRBJ2-3, with D possibly called TRBD1 or TRBD2 (5 bases each). CDR3 region: CASSLAGAADTQYF. CDR3 DNA sequence: TGCGCCAGCAGCTTGGCCGGGGCGGCCGATACGCAGTATTTT.